These 30 T cell receptor beta chains originate from one sample sequenced in a study of shared clonotypes between healthy human individuals. Only in-frame clones appear in the TCRdb table, and some are missing; sequencing was by immunoSEQ multiplex PCR. In the table there are around 2,000,000 clones, approximately 94% of which are singletons. Naive CD8 cells, CD45RO-negative and positively selected for CCR7, excluded terminally differentiated effector memory CD45RA+ cells. The sequenced sample consisted of naive CD8+ T cells sorted from blood. Receptor source: a young man in good health.

This chain links TRBV27 with TRBJ2-7; TRBD1 aligns across 8 bases. From germline, CDR1 is MNHEY and CDR2 SMNVEV (reference sequence). After removal of 3 bases from V and 3 bases from J, the junction contained 4 bases not matched to a gene. The CDR3 runs 14 residues. For the CDR3, the DNA is TGTGCCAGCAGTTTCCTAACAGGGGGCTACGAGCAGTACTTC. Translated, it gives CASSFLTGGYEQYF.

This clone appeared once. The gene calls are TRBV29-1 and TRBJ1-2; 8 bases fit TRBD1. The germline gives CDR1 SQVTM, CDR2 ANQGSEA. Germline trimming cut 1 base from V and 8 bases from J; bases unmatched to any gene: 9. This CDR3 contains 14 residues. Here the CDR3 reads CSVEADREGPGYTF. The CDR3 nucleotides read TGCAGCGTTGAAGCGGACAGGGAGGGCCCGGGCTACACCTTC.

The chain combines TRBV29-1 with TRBJ2-1; D might be TRBD1 (5 bases). CDR3 length: 11 amino acids. Trimming took 5 bases from V and 7 from J, leaving 9 bases between them. Germline V CDR1 and CDR2: SQVTM, ANQGSEA. The CDR3: CSVLKGNEQFF. For the CDR3, the DNA is TGCAGCGTTCTAAAGGGGAATGAGCAGTTCTTC.

V gene TRBV10-2 combines with J gene TRBJ2-7; perhaps TRBD1 as D (7 bases). Per germline, CDR1 WSHSY and CDR2 SAAADI. V was clipped by 6 bases and J by 2 bases, with 11 bases between them. The CDR3 totals 13 residues. Here the CDR3 reads CASSAGGTYEQYF. In nucleotides, the CDR3 is TGCGCCAGCAGCGCAGGGGGGACCTACGAGCAGTACTTC.

The gene calls are TRBV28 and TRBJ2-1; 7 nucleotides align to TRBD2. Trimming at V came to 6 bases and at J to 6 bases, leaving 17 bases not matched to a gene. The CDR3 is 17 residues long. The germline gives CDR1 MDHEN, CDR2 SYDVKM. The CDR3 protein is CASSSARGAGSRNEQFF. The CDR3 bases are TGTGCCAGCAGCTCCGCCCGGGGAGCGGGGTCACGCAATGAGCAGTTCTTC. The variable domain in full, with the rest retrieved from reference TRBV28 and TRBJ2-1, is DVKVTQSSRYLVKRTGEKVFLECVQDMDHENMFWYRQDPGLGLRLIYFSYDVKMKEKGDIPEGYSVSREKKERFSLILESASTNQTSMYLCASSSARGAGSRNEQFFGPGTRLTVL.

The CDR3 spells CASSPSTGRGGELFF. In DNA form, the CDR3 reads TGTGCCAGCAGCCCCTCGACAGGGAGGGGCGGGGAGCTGTTTTTT. This chain connects TRBV7-9 to TRBJ2-2, with D possibly called TRBD1 or TRBD2 (7 bases each). CDR3 length: 15 amino acids. Germline V gene lookup returns CDR1 SEHNR and CDR2 FQNEAQ (reference sequence). With 5 bases removed from V and 7 bases from J, the gap between germline ends came to 17 bases.

The J gene is TRBJ1-2, the V gene TRBV18; no clear D gene. The CDR3 loop spans 18 amino acids. Germline values: CDR1 KGHSH, CDR2 LQKENI. The V and J ends lost 6 bases and 0 bases respectively, with 23 bases between them. The CDR3 DNA reads TGTGCCAGCTCCCGCGAAGCGCCGTACAGCCTAGCTAACTATGGCTACACCTTC. Translated: CASSREAPYSLANYGYTF. The full variable domain, in which reference TRBV18 and TRBJ1-2 provide the parts outside the CDR3, is NAGVMQNPRHLVRRRGQEARLRCSPMKGHSHVYWYRQLPEEGLKFMVYLQKENIIDESGMPKERFSAEFPKEGPSILRIQQVVRGDSAAYFCASSREAPYSLANYGYTFGSGTRLTVV.

The chain carries TRBV6-5 and TRBJ1-4, with TRBD1 matching 7 bases. V gave up 6 bases and J gave up 7 bases; unmatched junction bases: 8. Germline CDR1 MNHEY, CDR2 SVGAGI. The CDR3 contains 14 residues. The CDR3 DNA reads TGTGCCAGCAGCATGACAGGGCCGAGTGAAAAACTGTTTTTT. It yields the protein CASSMTGPSEKLFF.

The CDR3 here is CASSVSDTQYF. For the CDR3, the DNA is TGTGCCAGTAGTGTATCAGATACGCAGTATTTT. V usage is TRBV19 and J usage is TRBJ2-3; D gene unclear. The ends were cut back, 5 bases at V and 4 bases at J, with 4 bases in the middle. CDR3 length: 11 amino acids. From germline, CDR1 is LNHDA and CDR2 SQIVND (reference sequence).

V and J are TRBV6-1 and TRBJ2-2, with no clear D. Per the germline V gene, CDR1 is MNHNS and CDR2 is SASEGT. The CDR3 has 15 residues. V dropped 2 bases and J dropped 0 bases, with 7 bases sitting between them. CDR3 sequence reads: CASSELGSNTGELFF. CDR3 nucleotides: TGTGCCAGCAGTGAACTTGGATCGAACACCGGGGAGCTGTTTTTT.

This chain connects TRBV9 to TRBJ1-3; 8 bases map to TRBD1. V trimming: 0 bases; J trimming: 3 bases; junction bases outside the gene matches: 8. This CDR3 is built from 17 residues. Germline CDR1 reads SGDLS; CDR2 reads YYNGEE. The CDR3 reads CASSVGTGYEVGNTIYF. The CDR3, as DNA: TGTGCCAGCAGCGTAGGGACAGGGTATGAAGTTGGAAACACCATATATTTT.

The genes are TRBV6-5 and TRBJ2-5; possible D gene TRBD2, 5 bases. Deletions cut 1 base from V and 2 bases from J, with 11 bases between. There are 15 residues in the CDR3. Germline V gene data show CDR1 as MNHEY and CDR2 as SVGAGI. Written as DNA, the CDR3 is TGTGCCAGCAGTTACTTTACGGGGTATCAAGAGACCCAGTACTTC. It encodes CASSYFTGYQETQYF.

The V call is TRBV5-6, the J call TRBJ2-1, with 15 positions matching TRBD2. The ends lost 2 bases at V and 5 bases at J; junction bases unmatched: 8. This CDR3 spans 18 amino acids. Germline-derived CDR1 and CDR2 are SGHDT and YYEEEE. CDR3 protein: CASSFLGLAGGPHNEQFF. In nucleotides, the CDR3 is TGTGCCAGCAGCTTCCTCGGACTAGCGGGAGGGCCCCACAATGAGCAGTTCTTC.

The rearrangement uses TRBV6-5 and TRBJ2-7; D is ambiguous. V dropped 0 bases and J dropped 4 bases, with 7 bases sitting between them. Germline V CDR1 and CDR2: MNHEY, SVGAGI. The CDR3 runs to 13 residues. The CDR3: CASSYSFWYEQYF. CDR3 DNA: TGTGCCAGCAGTTACTCGTTTTGGTACGAGCAGTACTTC.

Points on this clone: Other DNA sequences within the sample encode an identical CDR3. This rearrangement joins TRBV2 to TRBJ2-7; no firm D call. The V end was cut by 6 bases, the J end by 0 bases, with 3 bases between. Germline lookup yields CDR1 SNHLY and CDR2 FYNNEI. The CDR3 spans 11 residues. CDR3 sequence reads: CASRVSYEQYF. The CDR3 DNA is TGTGCCAGCAGGGTCTCCTACGAGCAGTACTTC. Drawing the rest from reference TRBV2 and TRBJ2-7, the complete variable domain is EPEVTQTPSHQVTQMGQEVILRCVPISNHLYFYWYRQILGQKVEFLVSFYNNEISEKSEIFDDQFSVERPDGSNFTLKIRSTKLEDSAMYFCASRVSYEQYFGPGTRLTVT.

This clone was detected only once. The rearrangement uses TRBV28 and TRBJ2-7; 9 nucleotides agree with TRBD1. The CDR3 totals 13 residues. V gave up 7 bases and J gave up 0 bases; unmatched junction bases: 1. Germline V gene data show CDR1 as MDHEN and CDR2 as SYDVKM. The DNA of the CDR3 is TGTGCCAGCACGGACAGGGGCTCCTACGAGCAGTACTTC. Its translation is CASTDRGSYEQYF.

V usage is TRBV9 and J usage is TRBJ2-7; 9 positions agree with TRBD1. This CDR3 contains 14 residues. The germline V gene encodes CDR1 SGDLS and CDR2 YYNGEE. The V gene end was trimmed by 3 bases and the J gene end by 8 bases; junction bases not matched to a gene: 9. The DNA of the CDR3 is TGTGCCAGCAGCGCTCCGGGACAGGGCTTGAAGCAGTACTTC. Its protein product is CASSAPGQGLKQYF.

This chain uses TRBV7-8 with TRBJ2-5, with 9 bases that match TRBD1. The germline CDR1 and CDR2 sequences are SGHVS and FQNEAQ. V lost 5 bases, J lost 2 bases, and 21 bases stayed unmatched. The CDR3 has 20 amino acids. CDR3 bases: TGTGCCAGCAGCCTCCGCGGGTGGGACAGGGTCGAATCGGGGCAAGAGACCCAGTACTTC. Translation: CASSLRGWDRVESGQETQYF.

The rearrangement uses TRBV6-5 and TRBJ2-5, with 7 positions matching TRBD2. After removal of 0 bases from V and 0 bases from J, the junction contained 4 bases not matched to a gene. CDR3 length: 16 amino acids. Germline loops: CDR1 MNHEY, CDR2 SVGAGI. The CDR3 DNA reads as TGTGCCAGCAGTTACTCGAACGGGGGGTACCAAGAGACCCAGTACTTC. Encoded protein: CASSYSNGGYQETQYF.

The rearrangement links TRBV10-3 to TRBJ2-2, with 8 bases that match TRBD2. CDR3 size: 18 residues. V lost 0 bases and J lost 1; bases outside the gene matches: 7. CDR1 ENHRY and CDR2 SYGVKD come from the germline V gene. The CDR3 protein is CAISESVWSGGNTGELFF. The CDR3 DNA reads TGTGCCATCAGTGAGTCCGTTTGGAGCGGGGGGAACACCGGGGAGCTGTTTTTT.

This rearrangement joins TRBV27 to TRBJ2-7; 10 nucleotides align to TRBD1. Germline CDR1 is MNHEY and CDR2 is SMNVEV (reference sequence). Trimming took 5 bases from V and 7 from J; bases not matched to a gene: 8. The CDR3 extends over 14 amino acids. The CDR3 DNA sequence: TGTGCCAGCAGTGATCGGACAGGGGGATGGGAGCAGTACTTC. Amino acids: CASSDRTGGWEQYF.

The gene calls are TRBV6-5 and TRBJ2-5; TRBD1 matches at 7 bases. The CDR3 has 13 amino acids. Germline loops: CDR1 MNHEY, CDR2 SVGAGI. The ends lost 6 bases at V and 7 bases at J; junction bases unmatched: 8. The CDR3 DNA is TGTGCCAGCAGGCTTCAGGGGGAAGGGACCCAGTACTTC. It is translated as CASRLQGEGTQYF.

The sample holds a few counts of this clone. V gene TRBV19 combines with J gene TRBJ2-7, with 10 bases matching TRBD2. Germline CDR1 reads LNHDA; CDR2 reads SQIVND (reference sequence). CDR3 length: 14 residues. V lost 5 bases to trimming and J lost 5 bases; unmatched junction nucleotides: 6. The CDR3 DNA reads TGTGCCAGTAGTCTCATAGCGGGAGGAGACGAGCAGTACTTC. This translates into CASSLIAGGDEQYF. The variable domain in full, with the rest retrieved from reference TRBV19 and TRBJ2-7, is DGGITQSPKYLFRKEGQNVTLSCEQNLNHDAMYWYRQDPGQGLRLIYYSQIVNDFQKGDIAEGYSVSREKKESFPLTVTSAQKNPTAFYLCASSLIAGGDEQYFGPGTRLTVT.

This chain uses TRBV29-1 with TRBJ2-6, with D unresolved. The V end lost 7 bases, the J end lost 0 bases, and 10 bases lay between the germline ends. The CDR3 has 14 amino acids. Germline V CDR1 and CDR2: SQVTM, ANQGSEA. The CDR3 nucleotides are TGCAGCGCGTTTGGGTTCTCTGGGGCCAACGTCCTGACTTTC. The encoded protein is CSAFGFSGANVLTF.

The chain uses TRBV29-1 and TRBJ1-3; 10 bases align to TRBD1. Losses at the gene ends were 6 bases for V and 2 bases for J; bases not matched to a gene: 13. Germline V gene lookup returns CDR1 SQVTM and CDR2 ANQGSEA. There are 17 residues in the CDR3. This CDR3 is CSVSGTGEGFAGNTIYF. The CDR3 DNA reads as TGCAGCGTATCCGGGACAGGGGAAGGTTTCGCTGGAAACACCATATATTTT.

This rearrangement joins TRBV19 to TRBJ1-2, with a possible D match to TRBD1 (5 bases). The germline gives CDR1 LNHDA, CDR2 SQIVND (reference sequence). The CDR3 is 19 residues long. Trimming took 1 base from V and 0 from J, leaving 21 bases between them. The CDR3 is CASSIGGIPGESSNYGYTF. CDR3 DNA sequence: TGTGCCAGTAGTATAGGAGGTATCCCGGGGGAGTCTTCTAACTATGGCTACACCTTC.

The chain recombines TRBV5-1 with TRBJ2-1; TRBD2 matches 12 bases. The V gene end was trimmed by 4 bases and the J gene end by 6 bases; junction bases not matched to a gene: 5. Germline V gene sequence: CDR1 SGHRS, CDR2 YFSETQ. This CDR3 comprises 15 residues. CDR3 amino acids: CASSPGLAGTNEQFF. In DNA, the CDR3 is TGCGCCAGCAGCCCCGGACTAGCGGGGACCAATGAGCAGTTCTTC. Drawing the rest from reference TRBV5-1 and TRBJ2-1, the complete variable domain is KAGVTQTPRYLIKTRGQQVTLSCSPISGHRSVSWYQQTPGQGLQFLFEYFSETQRNKGNFPGRFSGRQFSNSRSEMNVSTLELGDSALYLCASSPGLAGTNEQFFGPGTRLTVL.

This rearrangement joins TRBV7-6 to TRBJ1-3; D gene uncertain. Germline V CDR1 and CDR2: SGHVS, FNYEAQ. Deletions cut 1 base from V and 0 bases from J, with 13 bases between. There are 17 residues in the CDR3. The CDR3 DNA sequence: TGTGCCAGCAGCTTAGGCCGGGAGGGAAGCTCTGGAAACACCATATATTTT. Encoded protein: CASSLGREGSSGNTIYF. The full variable domain, completed using reference TRBV7-6 and TRBJ1-3, is GAGVSQSPRYKVTKRGQDVALRCDPISGHVSLYWYRQALGQGPEFLTYFNYEAQQDKSGLPNDRFSAERPEGSISTLTIQRTEQRDSAMYRCASSLGREGSSGNTIYFGEGSWLTVV.

The genes are TRBV9 and TRBJ2-7; the D is unclear. V was trimmed by 1 base and J by 1 base, leaving 9 bases between them. CDR1 and CDR2 from the germline V gene are SGDLS and YYNGEE. CDR3 length equals 14 residues. CDR3 bases: TGTGCCAGCAGCGTAATGGGCGCTTCCTACGAGCAGTACTTC. Translating gives CASSVMGASYEQYF. Using reference TRBV9 and TRBJ2-7 for the parts outside the CDR3, the full variable domain is DSGVTQTPKHLITATGQRVTLRCSPRSGDLSVYWYQQSLDQGLQFLIQYYNGEERAKGNILERFSAQQFPDLHSELNLSSLELGDSALYFCASSVMGASYEQYFGPGTRLTVT.

The rearrangement uses TRBV27 and TRBJ2-1; 15 bases fit TRBD2. Trimming removed 9 bases from V and 0 bases from J; junction bases left unmatched: 3. From germline, CDR1 is MNHEY and CDR2 SMNVEV (reference sequence). CDR3 length: 16 amino acids. The CDR3 protein is CASGLAGGGSYNEQFF. The CDR3 DNA reads as TGTGCCAGTGGACTAGCGGGAGGGGGCTCCTACAATGAGCAGTTCTTC.